The rows below give T cell receptor beta chains drawn from one sample of a study of control samples from healthy donors and cancer patients. The method was immunoSEQ multiplex PCR; TCRdb's version includes in-frame clones alone and lacks a portion of them. The repertoire includes some 150,000 clones, 91% of them detected once, and around 7.3% sits in the top ten. The sequencing sample was made of blood. These TCRs come from a man in his late teens or twenties in good health. CDR3s include the opening cysteine and the closing phenylalanine or tryptophan. The D gene is left open where the match is weak. Some rows have no size entry. The others give once, few or many, or a class for an expanded clone.

d_gene,v_gene,abundance,j_gene,len,CDR3nt,CDR3aa
NA,TRBV13,NA,TRBJ2-3,13,TGTGCCAGCAGCTTAGATTACACAGATACGCAGTATTTT,CASSLDYTDTQYF
NA,TRBV14,NA,TRBJ2-3,14,TGTGCCAGCAGCCAAGGTTACGACACAGATACGCAGTATTTT,CASSQGYDTDTQYF
TRBD1,TRBV6-6,NA,TRBJ1-1,15,TGTGCCAGCAGCTACGACAGGGCTTCGAACACTGAAGCTTTCTTT,CASSYDRASNTEAFF
NA,TRBV6-5,NA,TRBJ2-2,12,TGTGCCAGCGCTAGGAGAATCGGGGAGCTGTTTTTT,CASARRIGELFF
TRBD1,TRBV4-1,NA,TRBJ2-5,16,TGCGCCAGCAGCCCGCTACCGGGACAGGGGCCGGAGACCCAGTACTTC,CASSPLPGQGPETQYF
NA,TRBV6-5,NA,TRBJ1-3,14,TGTGCCAGCAGACCCGGGATCTCTGGAAACACCATATATTTT,CASRPGISGNTIYF
NA,TRBV27,NA,TRBJ1-5,13,TGTGCCAGCAGTTTTGCGGGTTCCCAGCCCCAGCATTTT,CASSFAGSQPQHF
TRBD1,TRBV3-1/TRBV3-2,NA,TRBJ1-2,14,TGTGCCAGCAGCCAGGGACAGCCCCAAAGGAGCTACACCTTC,CASSQGQPQRSYTF
NA,TRBV5-1,NA,TRBJ1-3,15,TGCGCCAGCAGCTTGGACGGGGTCTCTGGAAACACCATATATTTT,CASSLDGVSGNTIYF
NA,TRBV5-1,NA,TRBJ2-3,14,TGCGCCAGCAGCTTTGAGGGATACCCAGATACGCAGTATTTT,CASSFEGYPDTQYF
NA,TRBV6-5,NA,TRBJ1-1,14,TGTGCCAGCAGTTACGGAGAGATGAACACTGAAGCTTTCTTT,CASSYGEMNTEAFF
NA,TRBV11-3,NA,TRBJ2-2,17,TGTGCCAGCAGCCCCACCGGGGGTCGGGTTGGCACCGGGGAGCTGTTTTTT,CASSPTGGRVGTGELFF
NA,TRBV10-3,NA,TRBJ1-1,11,TGTGCCATCAGTGGCGACACTGAAGCTTTCTTT,CAISGDTEAFF
NA,TRBV5-1,NA,TRBJ1-1,13,TGCGCCAGCAGCTCAGACAGGTTTGGTGTAGCTTTCTTT,CASSSDRFGVAFF
NA,TRBV28,few,TRBJ2-5,13,TGTGCCAGCAGTTTACAACCCAAAGAGACCCAGTACTTC,CASSLQPKETQYF
NA,TRBV2,NA,TRBJ2-7,14,TGTGCCAGCAGTGAAATTCAGGGCGTCTACGAGCAGTACTTC,CASSEIQGVYEQYF
NA,TRBV21-1,NA,TRBJ1-2,15,TGTGCCAGCAGCGCTTACGGGACACAAGACTATGGCTACACCTTC,CASSAYGTQDYGYTF
NA,TRBV5-5,NA,TRBJ1-5,14,TGTGCCAGCAGCGCCGTGGATCTGGGTCAGCCCCAGCATTTT,CASSAVDLGQPQHF
NA,TRBV4-2,NA,TRBJ1-5,15,TGTGCCAGCAGCCACCGACAGGACGGGAGTCAGCCCCAGCATTTT,CASSHRQDGSQPQHF
TRBD2,TRBV29-1,NA,TRBJ2-6,15,TGCAGCGTTGATGGGGGACTATCTGGGGCCAACGTCCTGACTTTC,CSVDGGLSGANVLTF
NA,TRBV10-3,NA,TRBJ1-2,14,TGTGCCATCAGTGATACAGGTTCGCCCTATGGCTACACCTTC,CAISDTGSPYGYTF
NA,TRBV28,NA,TRBJ2-1,16,TGTGCCAGCAGTCCCCTACTAGTTCTACCAAACAATGAGCAGTTCTTC,CASSPLLVLPNNEQFF
NA,TRBV2,NA,TRBJ2-5,12,TGTGCCAGCAGCCCCGCTGAGGGGACCCAGTACTTC,CASSPAEGTQYF
TRBD1,TRBV6-5,NA,TRBJ1-5,15,TGTGCCAGCAGTATCACGGGACAGCTCAATCAGCCCCAGCATTTT,CASSITGQLNQPQHF
NA,TRBV5-6,NA,TRBJ2-4,15,TGTGCCAGCAGCTCTATTGACAGAGCCAAAAACATTCAGTACTTC,CASSSIDRAKNIQYF
NA,TRBV12-3/TRBV12-4,few,TRBJ2-7,11,TGTGCCAGCAGCCAGTACTACGAGCAGTACTTC,CASSQYYEQYF
NA,TRBV5-1,NA,TRBJ2-5,14,TGCGCCAGCAGCTTGCCAGGCTCCCAAGAGACCCAGTACTTC,CASSLPGSQETQYF
NA,TRBV24-1,NA,TRBJ1-1,13,TGTGCCACCAGTGAGATGGCAGGCACTGAAGCTTTCTTT,CATSEMAGTEAFF
NA,TRBV6-6,NA,TRBJ1-1,13,TGTGCCAGCAGTTATCGCAGGGAAGGTAGCGCTTTCTTT,CASSYRREGSAFF
NA,TRBV6-1,once,TRBJ2-7,16,TGTGCCAGCAGTGAATCGCTCGGGGTCAGATACTACGAGCAGTACTTC,CASSESLGVRYYEQYF
NA,TRBV7-9,NA,TRBJ1-1,14,TGTGCCAGCAGCCCCCAAGCTGTGAACACTGAAGCTTTCTTT,CASSPQAVNTEAFF
NA,TRBV6-5,once,TRBJ2-7,11,TGTGCCAGCGGGCAGTTCTACGAGCAGTACTTC,CASGQFYEQYF
NA,TRBV11-1,NA,TRBJ2-7,13,TGTACCAGCAGTCCCACCCACAGTTACGAGCAGTACTTC,CTSSPTHSYEQYF
NA,TRBV10-3,NA,TRBJ1-6,14,TGTGCCATCAGCCATACAGGGAAGGATTCACCCCTCCACTTT,CAISHTGKDSPLHF
TRBD1,TRBV6-5,NA,TRBJ1-3,15,TGTGCCACCCGACAGGGAACCTTCTCTGGAAACACCATATATTTT,CATRQGTFSGNTIYF
NA,TRBV7-9,NA,TRBJ1-2,16,TGTGCCAGCAGCTTAGTGCTGCGTGGTTTAAGCTATGGCTACACCTTC,CASSLVLRGLSYGYTF
NA,TRBV9,once,TRBJ1-2,14,TGTGCCAGCAGCGTGGCAGGGGAGCGCTATGGCTACACCTTC,CASSVAGERYGYTF
NA,TRBV7-2,NA,TRBJ2-1,12,TGTGCCAGCAGCTTGGACCGCAATGAGCAGTTCTTC,CASSLDRNEQFF
TRBD1,TRBV6-6,NA,TRBJ2-7,16,TGTGCCAGCAGTCGGGAAGGCGGGACAGGGACATACGAGCAGTACTTC,CASSREGGTGTYEQYF
NA,TRBV7-9,few,TRBJ2-7,14,TGTGCCAGCAGCTTACGTGCAGGGGCCTACGAGCAGTACTTC,CASSLRAGAYEQYF
TRBD1,TRBV3-1/TRBV3-2,NA,TRBJ1-6,14,TGTGCCAGCAGCGCCGGGACAGAGAATTCACCCCTCCACTTT,CASSAGTENSPLHF
NA,TRBV11-2,once,TRBJ2-7,15,TGTGCCAGCAGCTTAGAGACCGAGCCTTCCTACGAGCAGTACTTC,CASSLETEPSYEQYF
NA,TRBV2,once,TRBJ2-3,15,TGTGCCACCGCCCTTCGTCGGGGGGCCTCAGATACGCAGTATTTT,CATALRRGASDTQYF
TRBD1,TRBV7-9,NA,TRBJ1-2,18,TGTGCCAGCAGGAGTACCCCTCGGGACAGCTCATTCGACTATGGCTACACCTTC,CASRSTPRDSSFDYGYTF
NA,TRBV25-1,NA,TRBJ1-1,13,TGTGCCAGCAGTGTCTCGGGGGGCACTGAAGCTTTCTTT,CASSVSGGTEAFF
NA,TRBV3-1/TRBV3-2,NA,TRBJ2-3,14,TGTGCCAGCAGCCAAGCCAGGCGCACAGATACGCAGTATTTT,CASSQARRTDTQYF
NA,TRBV6-1,NA,TRBJ2-4,11,TGTGCCAGCAGTGAATTAGTCATTCAGTACTTC,CASSELVIQYF
TRBD1,TRBV28,NA,TRBJ1-1,14,TGTGCCAGCAGTTTGCATGACAGGGCCACTGAAGCTTTCTTT,CASSLHDRATEAFF
NA,TRBV27,NA,TRBJ1-6,20,TGTGCCAGCAGTTTATCATCTTCGCCTCCCAGGGCATTCTATAATTCACCCCTCCACTTT,CASSLSSSPPRAFYNSPLHF
TRBD1,TRBV4-3,NA,TRBJ1-2,13,TGCGCCAGCAGCCCGGGACAGGGTGCTGGCTACACCTTC,CASSPGQGAGYTF
NA,TRBV6-5,NA,TRBJ2-6,14,TGTGCCAGCAAGGTCGATTCTGGGGCCAACGTCCTGACTTTC,CASKVDSGANVLTF
NA,TRBV30,NA,TRBJ2-5,12,TGTGCCTGGAGTCACGGGGGAGAGACCCAGTACTTC,CAWSHGGETQYF
TRBD1,TRBV5-4,NA,TRBJ1-1,17,TGTGCCAGCAGCTTGCTGTTAGGGGGCCTTGATGACACTGAAGCTTTCTTT,CASSLLLGGLDDTEAFF